This T cell receptor (beta chain) was sequenced in a study of glioma-infiltrating T cells after dendritic cell vaccination. Profiling relied on immunoSEQ multiplex PCR, and the TCRdb table lists in-frame clones only, not all of them. The repertoire holds tens of thousands of clones, approximately 87% seen once, with roughly 2.9% in the top ten. The sample consisted of blood, taken before dendritic cell vaccination. The TCR sequence derives from a human donor with glioblastoma.

CDR3 DNA sequence: TGCAGCGTTATGGCGGCAAACTACGAGCAGTACTTC. This gives the protein CSVMAANYEQYF. This chain connects TRBV29-1 to TRBJ2-5; D is uncertain. The end of the DNA aligns better with TRBJ2-7, so the J call may be wrong. The CDR3 sequence is 12 residues long. Germline V gives CDR1 SQVTM, CDR2 ANQGSEA.